This passage covers 22 T cell receptor beta chains from one sample sequenced in a study of blood T cell repertoires in COVID-19. Measured with immunoSEQ multiplex PCR; TCRdb has only the in-frame clones, and not every one. The sample holds 250,000 or so clones, about four fifths seen once. The specimen sequenced was peripheral blood. These receptors were obtained from a man aged 25-40 years who had recovered from COVID-19.

The rearrangement links TRBV3-1 (or the pseudogene TRBV3-2) to TRBJ1-2, with D possibly being TRBD1 (6 bases). CDR3 length equals 15 residues. V shed 0 bases and J shed 4 bases, with 12 bases lying between them. Per germline, CDR1 LGHDT and CDR2 YNNKEL (reference sequence). CDR3 sequence: CASSQDGQSTYGYTF. Written as DNA, the CDR3 is TGTGCCAGCAGCCAAGATGGACAGAGCACCTATGGCTACACCTTC.

This rearrangement joins TRBV5-1 to TRBJ2-2; weak D call: TRBD2 (5 bases). The CDR3 runs to 17 residues. V was cut by 1 base and J by 0 bases, with 13 bases left in between. The germline V gene has CDR1 SGHRS and CDR2 YFSETQ. CDR3 nucleotides: TGCGCCAGCAGCTTGTCTGGACTCATCGCGAACACCGGGGAGCTGTTTTTT. It is translated as CASSLSGLIANTGELFF.

This sequence joins TRBV4-1 and TRBJ1-3; D not certain. This CDR3 spans 16 amino acids. Trimming took 0 bases from V and 0 from J, leaving 9 bases between them. Germline loops: CDR1 MGHRA, CDR2 YSYEKL. CDR3 DNA: TGCGCCAGCAGCCAAGACGACATAGGCTCTGGAAACACCATATATTTT. This gives the protein CASSQDDIGSGNTIYF.

The J gene is TRBJ2-1, the V gene TRBV10-2, with 9 bases identical to TRBD2. V gave up 7 bases and J gave up 6 bases; unmatched junction bases: 10. The CDR3 runs 15 residues. The germline V gene encodes CDR1 WSHSY and CDR2 SAAADI. The CDR3 region has the DNA TGCGCCAGCAACTTGGCTAGCGGGGCCCTCAATGAGCAGTTCTTC. Residues: CASNLASGALNEQFF.

The chain employs TRBV11-2 and TRBJ2-7, with 7 positions matching TRBD2. V shed 2 bases, J shed 2 bases, and the junction held 3 bases outside the gene matches. In germline, CDR1 is SGHAT, CDR2 FQNNGV. CDR3 size: 14 residues. The CDR3 region is CASSLILAAYEQYV. The CDR3, as DNA: TGTGCCAGCAGCTTAATCCTAGCGGCCTACGAGCAGTACGTC.

V and J are TRBV10-3 and TRBJ2-3; 7 positions agree with TRBD2. Germline loops: CDR1 ENHRY, CDR2 SYGVKD. CDR3 length equals 13 residues. Trimming cost V 3 bases and J 3 bases; bases outside gene matches: 0. CDR3 in amino acids: CAISDGGTDTQYF. CDR3 sequence (DNA): TGTGCCATCAGTGACGGGGGGACAGATACGCAGTATTTT.

This rearrangement joins TRBV24-1 to TRBJ2-3, with D possibly matching TRBD2 (6 bases). CDR1 KGHDR and CDR2 SFDVKD come from the germline V gene. V was pared by 3 bases and J by 2 bases, with 8 bases between. The CDR3 covers 14 residues. This chain's CDR3 is CATSDPGLTDTQYF. The DNA for the CDR3 is TGTGCCACCAGTGATCCGGGACTCACAGATACGCAGTATTTT.

This chain joins TRBV6-5 and TRBJ2-1; 9 bases agree with TRBD2. CDR1 is MNHEY and CDR2 is SVGAGI in the germline V gene. Trimming took 0 bases from V and 7 from J; bases not matched to a gene: 4. CDR3 length equals 15 residues. CDR3 sequence reads: CASSYSSGGPNEQFF. The CDR3 DNA follows: TGTGCCAGCAGTTACTCGAGCGGGGGGCCTAATGAGCAGTTCTTC.

The gene calls are TRBV11-2 and TRBJ1-2; TRBD1 agrees at 8 bases. There are 14 residues in the CDR3. V lost 5 bases, J lost 4 bases, and 6 bases stayed unmatched. The germline gives CDR1 SGHAT, CDR2 FQNNGV. The CDR3 sequence: CASSPTGGTYGYTF. The CDR3 region has the DNA TGTGCCAGCAGCCCCACAGGGGGAACCTATGGCTACACCTTC.

The sample holds one count of this clone. This chain connects TRBV5-1 to TRBJ2-2, with D perhaps TRBD2 (7 bases). The CDR3 is 14 amino acids. In germline, CDR1 is SGHRS, CDR2 YFSETQ. V was cut by 5 bases and J by 3 bases, with 11 bases left in between. The CDR3 DNA follows: TGCGCCAGCAGTAGGGGGGGAGACACCGGGGAGCTGTTTTTT. Its protein product is CASSRGGDTGELFF.

This sequence joins TRBV25-1 and TRBJ1-1; D call uncertain. V was cut by 2 bases and J by 3 bases, with 13 bases left in between. The CDR3 sequence is 15 residues long. CDR1 is MGHDK, CDR2 SYGVNS, per germline. The CDR3 region is CASSEGPIGYTEAFF. CDR3 coding DNA: TGTGCCAGCAGTGAAGGGCCCATAGGTTACACTGAAGCTTTCTTT.

The gene calls are TRBV6-5 and TRBJ1-5; 7 positions match TRBD1. CDR1 is MNHEY and CDR2 is SVGAGI in the germline V gene. The CDR3 is made up of 15 amino acids. The V gene end was trimmed by 6 bases and the J gene end by 4 bases; junction bases not matched to a gene: 9. The CDR3 sequence: CASRVTGARNQPQHF. The CDR3, as DNA: TGTGCCAGCAGGGTCACAGGGGCAAGGAATCAGCCCCAGCATTTT.

In this sample, this clone turned up once. This chain joins TRBV10-3 and TRBJ2-7, with 10 bases that match TRBD1. Germline CDR1 is ENHRY and CDR2 is SYGVKD. The V segment lost 7 bases and the J segment 3 bases; nucleotides outside the gene matches: 6. The CDR3 consists of 14 residues. CDR3 bases: TGTGCCATCAAGGGGACAGGGGACCTCTACGAGCAGTACTTC. Protein product: CAIKGTGDLYEQYF.

This chain connects TRBV7-9 to TRBJ1-3, with 7 nucleotides matching TRBD1. The CDR3 extends over 16 amino acids. Germline trimming cut 5 bases from V and 6 bases from J; bases unmatched to any gene: 13. Looked up from germline, CDR1 is SEHNR and CDR2 is FQNEAQ (reference sequence). The CDR3 here is CASSPRGGTVVNTIYF. The CDR3 nucleotides are TGTGCCAGCAGCCCCCGCGGTGGGACAGTGGTAAACACCATATATTTT.

V is TRBV2 and J is TRBJ1-6; the D gene is possibly TRBD1 (6 bases). Germline V lookup: CDR1 SNHLY, CDR2 FYNNEI. The V end was cut by 10 bases, the J end by 7 bases, with 14 bases between. The CDR3 is 13 amino acids. This CDR3 is CATTGTLNSPLHF. In DNA form, the CDR3 reads TGTGCCACTACCGGGACACTAAATTCACCCCTCCACTTT. Full variable domain (remainder filled in from reference TRBV2 and TRBJ1-6): EPEVTQTPSHQVTQMGQEVILRCVPISNHLYFYWYRQILGQKVEFLVSFYNNEISEKSEIFDDQFSVERPDGSNFTLKIRSTKLEDSAMYFCATTGTLNSPLHFGNGTRLTVT.

The chain recombines TRBV18 with TRBJ2-3; 14 nucleotides line up with TRBD2. The ends lost 3 bases at V and 6 bases at J; junction bases unmatched: 5. This CDR3 is built from 16 residues. Looked up from germline, CDR1 is KGHSH and CDR2 is LQKENI. DNA for the CDR3: TGTGCCAGCTCACCGCCGACTAGCGGGGGGGCGGATACGCAGTATTTT. Translating gives CASSPPTSGGADTQYF. The full variable domain, its missing parts supplied by reference TRBV18 and TRBJ2-3, is NAGVMQNPRHLVRRRGQEARLRCSPMKGHSHVYWYRQLPEEGLKFMVYLQKENIIDESGMPKERFSAEFPKEGPSILRIQQVVRGDSAAYFCASSPPTSGGADTQYFGPGTRLTVL.

CDR3 loop: CASIGDPGANVLTF. The CDR3 nucleotides are TGTGCCAGCATTGGAGACCCTGGGGCCAACGTCCTGACTTTC. The V call is TRBV21-1, the J call TRBJ2-6; the table names TRBD2, a call not compared with the DNA. TRBV21-1 is a documented pseudogene. This CDR3 is 14 amino acids long.

The chain combines TRBV7-9 with TRBJ1-4; D is undetermined. V lost 5 bases and J lost 0, with 7 bases in between. The CDR3 covers 14 residues. Germline CDR1 and CDR2: SEHNR and FQNEAQ (reference sequence). CDR3 in DNA: TGTGCCAGCAGCCCCTATGCAACTAATGAAAAACTGTTTTTT. Translating gives CASSPYATNEKLFF.

The V gene is TRBV6-1, the J gene TRBJ1-5; possibly TRBD1 for D (6 bases). The CDR3 runs 16 residues. The germline CDR1 and CDR2 sequences are MNHNS and SASEGT. Trimming pared 2 bases from V and 4 bases from J, leaving 15 bases between. CDR3: CASSEWWHRVNQPQHF. The DNA of the CDR3 is TGTGCCAGCAGTGAATGGTGGCACAGGGTAAATCAGCCCCAGCATTTT.

The chain has TRBV7-2 and TRBJ1-6, with D perhaps TRBD1 (6 bases). The CDR3 contains 14 residues. Per the germline V gene, CDR1 is SGHTA and CDR2 is FQGNSA. V was clipped by 2 bases and J by 6 bases, with 8 bases between them. The CDR3 region has the DNA TGTGCCAGCAGCTTAACCAGGGGTAATTCACCCCTCCACTTT. It translates to CASSLTRGNSPLHF.

The rearrangement links TRBV18 to TRBJ1-5; D remains unclear. The CDR3 runs to 15 residues. Germline-derived CDR1 and CDR2 are KGHSH and LQKENI. Trimming cost V 0 bases and J 5 bases, with 11 bases left between them. CDR3 DNA sequence: TGTGCCAGCTCACCACCGGGGAGGGTAGATCAGCCCCAGCATTTT. Translation: CASSPPGRVDQPQHF.

This rearrangement joins TRBV15 to TRBJ1-5; tentatively, D is TRBD1 (5 bases). Between the trimmed V and J ends, which lost 5 bases and 5 bases, there was a span of 13 bases. Germline V gene lookup returns CDR1 LNHNV and CDR2 YYDKDF (reference sequence). The CDR3 has 14 residues. The CDR3 DNA reads TGTGCCACCAGCCACCCAGGGAGGGATCAGCCCCAGCATTTT. Residues: CATSHPGRDQPQHF.